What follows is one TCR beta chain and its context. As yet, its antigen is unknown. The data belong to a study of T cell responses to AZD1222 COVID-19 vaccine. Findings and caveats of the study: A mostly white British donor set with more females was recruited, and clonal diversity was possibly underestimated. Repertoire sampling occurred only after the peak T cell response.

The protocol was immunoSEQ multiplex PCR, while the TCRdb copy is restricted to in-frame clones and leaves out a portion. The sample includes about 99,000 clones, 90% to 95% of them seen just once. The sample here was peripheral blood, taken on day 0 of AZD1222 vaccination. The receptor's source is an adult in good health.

The CDR3 DNA reads as TGTGCCAGCAGCGTTCGTCAGAGGGGCTACACCTTC. Amino acids: CASSVRQRGYTF. This chain joins TRBV7-2 and TRBJ1-2; no clear D. The germline CDR1 and CDR2 sequences are SGHTA and FQGNSA. The CDR3 is 12 residues long. Trimming took off 5 bases at V and 8 bases at J, with 12 bases between the two ends.